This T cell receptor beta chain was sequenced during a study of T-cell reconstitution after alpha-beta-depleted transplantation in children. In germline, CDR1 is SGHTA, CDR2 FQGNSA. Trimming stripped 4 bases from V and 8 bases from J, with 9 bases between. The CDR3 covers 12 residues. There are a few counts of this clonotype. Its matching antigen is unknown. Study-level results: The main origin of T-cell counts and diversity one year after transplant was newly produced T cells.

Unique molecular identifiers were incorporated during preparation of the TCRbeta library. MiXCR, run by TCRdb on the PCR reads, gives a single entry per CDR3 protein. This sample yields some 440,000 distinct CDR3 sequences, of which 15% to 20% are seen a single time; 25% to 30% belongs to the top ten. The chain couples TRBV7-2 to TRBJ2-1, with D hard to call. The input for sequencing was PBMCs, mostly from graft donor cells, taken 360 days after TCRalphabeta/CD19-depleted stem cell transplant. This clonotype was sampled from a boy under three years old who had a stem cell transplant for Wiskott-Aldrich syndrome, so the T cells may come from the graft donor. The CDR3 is CASSYRKHEQFF. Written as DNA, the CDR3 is TGTGCCAGCAGCTATAGGAAGCATGAGCAGTTCTTC.